This entry lists 23 T cell receptor beta chains sequenced from one sample in a study of Tregs in tolerant kidney transplant recipients. Related graft donors supplied nonmyeloablative bone marrow transplants, and mixed chimerism was transient. Measured with immunoSEQ multiplex PCR; TCRdb has only the in-frame clones, and not every one. The specimen's table records about 5,300 clones. The specimen comprised CD4+ T cells from blood (PBMCs), sampled approximately 14 months after the transplant. Receptor source: a human patient who received a combined kidney and bone marrow transplant. Some of the T cells may derive from the graft donor.

This clone is called medium-sized based on its frequency. The CDR3 extends 3 residues past the end of the read, so its final part is completed from the germline J gene. V is TRBV7-9 and J is TRBJ1-1; D unresolved. Germline CDR1 and CDR2: SEHNR and FQNEAQ (reference sequence). This CDR3 is built from 13 residues. V lost 3 bases and J lost 4, with 9 bases in between. CDR3 bases read: TGTGCCAGCAGCTTGCAAGGTTCCACTGAA. This gives the protein CASSLQGSTE. Given in full, the CDR3 is CASSLQGSTEAFF.

Remarks on this clone: The read falls 3 residues short of the CDR3 end, and the missing part is taken from the germline J gene. The rearrangement links TRBV19 to TRBJ2-2; 10 positions agree with TRBD1. CDR3 size: 15 residues. The V and J ends lost 6 bases and 2 bases, in that order; junction bases with no gene match: 3. Per the germline V gene, CDR1 is LNHDA and CDR2 is SQIVND (reference sequence). The DNA read from the CDR3 is TGTGCCAGTAGGGACAGGGGGTCTAACACCGGGGAG. Translating it yields CASRDRGSNTGE. The whole CDR3 region reads CASRDRGSNTGELFF.

Of note for this clone: The read finishes 3 residues shy of the CDR3 end, and the germline J gene is used to complete it. The chain combines TRBV13 with TRBJ1-4; D is perhaps TRBD1 (6 bases). The length of the CDR3 is 15 residues. Germline V gene lookup returns CDR1 PRHDT and CDR2 FYEKMQ (reference sequence). Trimming removed 3 bases at V and 8 bases at J, with 16 bases between. CDR3 in amino acids: CASSLGQGRMEKLFF. CDR3 DNA (partial): TGTGCCAGCAGCTTGGGGCAGGGGAGAATGGAAAAA.

Points on this clone: The observed sequence ends 3 residues before the CDR3 terminus, with the missing tail filled in from the germline J gene. The chain couples TRBV5-1 to TRBJ2-2; 12 bases line up with TRBD2. CDR3 size: 15 residues. CDR1 and CDR2 from the germline V gene are SGHRS and YFSETQ. After removal of 3 bases from V and 5 bases from J, the junction contained 2 bases not matched to a gene. Incomplete CDR3 DNA: TGCGCCAGCAGCTCCCTAGCGGGGGGGACCGGGGAG. Amino acids: CASSSLAGGTGE. The whole CDR3 region reads CASSSLAGGTGELFF.

Details on this clone: The CDR3 end lies 3 residues beyond the end of the read and is filled in from the germline J gene. The chain links TRBV7-2 to TRBJ1-1; possibly TRBD1 for D (5 bases). Per germline, CDR1 SGHTA and CDR2 FQGNSA. Trimming took off 3 bases at V and 2 bases at J, with 13 bases between the two ends. The CDR3 length is 15 residues. CDR3 DNA (partial): TGTGCCAGCAGCTTGTGGCAGGGTTCTAACACTGAA. Encoded protein: CASSLWQGSNTE. The whole CDR3 sequence is CASSLWQGSNTEAFF.

This clone is medium-sized by frequency. The CDR3 extends 3 residues past the end of the read, so its final part is completed from the germline J gene. The genes are TRBV7-2 and TRBJ2-7, with D perhaps TRBD2 (6 bases). The CDR3 has 15 amino acids. The germline gives CDR1 SGHTA, CDR2 FQGNSA. Trimming left V 8 bases short and J 1 base short, with 18 bases between. Incomplete CDR3 DNA: TGTGCCAGCCAGGAGGGGAGAGGGGTTTCCTACGAG. Translating it yields CASQEGRGVSYE. The complete CDR3 sequence is CASQEGRGVSYEQYF.

Turning to this clone: Read coverage stops 3 residues before the CDR3 terminus; the germline J gene supplies the remainder. The gene calls are TRBV29-1 and TRBJ2-3; TRBD1 aligns across 7 bases. The CDR3 spans 13 residues. Per germline, CDR1 SQVTM and CDR2 ANQGSEA. V gave up 6 bases and J gave up 3 bases; unmatched junction bases: 6. Incomplete CDR3 DNA: TGCAGCGTAGACGGCAGGGGGACAGATACG. It codes for CSVDGRGTDT. From start to end, the CDR3 is CSVDGRGTDTQYF.

As to this clone: The sequence runs out 3 residues before the end of the CDR3; the remainder is reconstructed from the germline J gene. V and J are TRBV30 and TRBJ2-3; 12 nucleotides agree with TRBD2. V lost 8 bases, J lost 5 bases, and 2 bases stayed unmatched. CDR3 length: 12 amino acids. Germline V gene data show CDR1 as GTSNPN and CDR2 as SVGIG (reference sequence). The CDR3 protein is CARGLAGDTQYF. The covered CDR3 bases are TGTGCCCGGGGACTAGCGGGAGATACG. Together with reference TRBV30 and TRBJ2-3, the CDR3 gives the full variable domain: SQTIHQWPATLVQPVGSPLSLECTVEGTSNPNLYWYRQAAGRGLQLLFYSVGIGQISSEVPQNLSASRPQDRQFILSSKKLLLSDSGFYLCARGLAGDTQYFGPGTRLTVL.

As regards this clone: From the germline J gene comes the end of the CDR3, since the read stops 3 residues before it. The chain employs TRBV20-1 and TRBJ1-5; 8 nucleotides line up with TRBD1. The CDR3 has 13 residues. The V gene end was trimmed by 7 bases and the J gene end by 2 bases; junction bases not matched to a gene: 4. The V gene's germline CDR1 is DFQATT and CDR2 SNEGSKA (reference sequence). CDR3 bases read: TGCAGTGTCACAGGGGGTGGCAATCAGCCC. Translation: CSVTGGGNQP. The complete CDR3 sequence is CSVTGGGNQPQHF.

A note on this clone: One junction end does not reproduce the germline sequence, and a read error may be involved. The sequence runs out 3 residues before the end of the CDR3; the remainder is reconstructed from the germline J gene. This sequence joins TRBV5-5 and TRBJ2-3; possible D gene TRBD2, 6 bases. Germline V gives CDR1 SGHKS, CDR2 YYEKEE (reference sequence). CDR3 length equals 14 residues. This CDR3 reads CASGFRDFTDTQYF. The CDR3 DNA, read in part, is TGTGCCAGCGGCTTCCGGGACTTCACAGATACG. The whole variable domain, filled in from reference TRBV5-5 and TRBJ2-3, reads DAGVTQSPTHLIKTRGQQVTLRCSPISGHKSVSWYQQVLGQGPQFIFQYYEKEERGRGNFPDRFSARQFPNYSSELNVNALLLGDSALYLCASGFRDFTDTQYFGPGTRLTVL.

As regards this clone: The observed sequence ends 3 residues before the CDR3 terminus, with the missing tail filled in from the germline J gene. V usage is TRBV4-2 and J usage is TRBJ2-7; 10 bases match TRBD2. The V gene end was trimmed by 4 bases and the J gene end by 3 bases; junction bases not matched to a gene: 12. CDR3 length equals 17 residues. Germline V CDR1 and CDR2: LGHNA, YNFKEQ. The covered CDR3 bases are TGTGCCAGCAGCCCCCGACTAGCGGGCGATTCATTCTACGAG. This codes for CASSPRLAGDSFYE. The complete CDR3 reads CASSPRLAGDSFYEQYF.

On this clone itself: The CDR3 goes on 3 residues after the read ends, and that part is filled in from the germline J gene. The chain carries TRBV2 and TRBJ1-1, with unresolved D. Germline assignment: CDR1 SNHLY and CDR2 FYNNEI. CDR3 size: 14 residues. V lost 0 bases, J lost 7 bases, and 12 bases lay in between. Incomplete CDR3 DNA: TGTGCCAGCAGTGAAGCGCGAAGTTCAATTGAA. This codes for CASSEARSSIE. The CDR3 in full is CASSEARSSIEAFF. Full variable domain (missing parts from reference TRBV2 and TRBJ1-1): EPEVTQTPSHQVTQMGQEVILRCVPISNHLYFYWYRQILGQKVEFLVSFYNNEISEKSEIFDDQFSVERPDGSNFTLKIRSTKLEDSAMYFCASSEARSSIEAFFGQGTRLTVV.

Concerning this clone itself: The read terminates 3 residues before the CDR3 end, so the remaining end is supplied by the germline J gene. The chain employs TRBV7-9 and TRBJ2-1; TRBD2 aligns across 9 bases. After removal of 5 bases from V and 9 bases from J, the junction contained 11 bases not matched to a gene. Germline V lookup: CDR1 SEHNR, CDR2 FQNEAQ (reference sequence). The CDR3 is 15 amino acids. The sequenced part of the CDR3 DNA is TGTGCCAGCAGCGCAAGGACTAGCGAGTGGGGTGAG. It specifies CASSARTSEWGE. The full CDR3 sequence reads CASSARTSEWGEQFF.

This clone is identified as medium-sized from frequency. The part of the CDR3 DNA that was read is TGTGCCAGCAGTGAAATTGAGGGG. Protein product: CASSEIEG. The full CDR3 is CASSEIEGLFF. This chain connects TRBV6-1 to TRBJ2-2; perhaps TRBD2 as D (5 bases). The CDR3 end is not reached by the read, which stops 3 residues before it; the germline J gene fills it in. Germline assignment: CDR1 MNHNS and CDR2 SASEGT. This CDR3 contains 11 residues.

Of note for this clone: The DNA ends 3 residues before the CDR3 does, and the rest of the CDR3 is filled in from the germline J gene. V and J are TRBV7-2 and TRBJ1-2; D is unclear. Germline V gene data show CDR1 as SGHTA and CDR2 as FQGNSA. The CDR3 totals 12 residues. V was shortened by 5 bases and J by 7 bases, with 11 bases between the two germline ends. CDR3 DNA (partial): TGTGCCAGCAGCCTAAGCTCGGTTGGC. It translates to CASSLSSVG. The full CDR3 is CASSLSSVGYTF.

Regarding this clone: The read ends 3 residues early relative to the CDR3; the germline J gene fills the gap. The chain carries TRBV6-4 and TRBJ2-1; 10 bases align to TRBD2. The CDR3 extends over 16 amino acids. The V and J ends lost 0 bases and 8 bases, in that order; junction bases with no gene match: 7. Germline CDR1 reads MRHNA; CDR2 reads SNTAGT. The CDR3 reads CASSDSILAGRDEQFF. Incomplete CDR3 DNA: TGTGCCAGCAGTGACTCGATACTAGCGGGACGGGATGAG.

According to its frequency, this clone is medium-sized (0.01 to 0.1%). The CDR3 end falls 3 residues outside the read, so it is completed with the germline J gene. J is TRBJ1-1 and V is TRBV20-1, with 7 bases aligning to TRBD1. Germline V gene sequence: CDR1 DFQATT, CDR2 SNEGSKA (reference sequence). The CDR3 is made up of 13 amino acids. The V and J ends lost 2 bases and 3 bases, in that order; junction bases with no gene match: 3. The covered CDR3 bases are TGCAGTGCTAGACCCGACAGGGACACTGAA. Its protein is CSARPDRDTE. The full CDR3 reads CSARPDRDTEAFF.

This clone is identified as medium-sized from frequency. The CDR3 end falls 3 residues outside the read, so it is completed with the germline J gene. The J gene is TRBJ1-1, the V gene TRBV5-1; possibly TRBD1 for D (5 bases). This CDR3 spans 15 amino acids. The germline V gene encodes CDR1 SGHRS and CDR2 YFSETQ. Trimming stripped 0 bases from V and 3 bases from J, with 12 bases between. The sequenced part of the CDR3 DNA is TGCGCCAGCAGCTTGGTTCCCAGGGTGGACACTGAA. The encoded protein is CASSLVPRVDTE. The entire CDR3 protein is CASSLVPRVDTEAFF.

In regard to this clone: The read is 3 residues too short to cover the CDR3 end, so that end is filled in from the germline J gene. The chain is built from TRBV5-4 and TRBJ2-3, with a possible D match to TRBD1 (6 bases). The CDR3 totals 16 residues. Between the trimmed V and J ends, which lost 3 bases and 0 bases, there was a span of 14 bases. The germline V gene has CDR1 SGHNT and CDR2 YYREEE (reference sequence). The CDR3 sequence: CASSSRVGASTDTQYF. The DNA read from the CDR3 is TGTGCCAGCAGCTCCCGAGTGGGGGCTAGCACAGATACG. Full variable domain (rest looked up from reference TRBV5-4 and TRBJ2-3): ETGVTQSPTHLIKTRGQQVTLRCSSQSGHNTVSWYQQALGQGPQFIFQYYREEENGRGNFPPRFSGLQFPNYSSELNVNALELDDSALYLCASSSRVGASTDTQYFGPGTRLTVL.

According to its frequency, this clone is medium-sized. The read ends 3 residues before the CDR3 terminus; that terminus is restored from the germline J gene. The rearrangement uses TRBV20-1 and TRBJ2-5, with D possibly being TRBD2 (6 bases). Deletions cut 0 bases from V and 4 bases from J, with 18 bases between. Germline CDR1 is DFQATT and CDR2 is SNEGSKA (reference sequence). The length of the CDR3 is 16 residues. This CDR3 reads CSARDLPTRKRETQYF. The part of the CDR3 DNA that was read is TGCAGTGCTAGAGATCTCCCGACTAGGAAGCGAGAGACC.

A remark on this clone: The read terminates 3 residues before the CDR3 end, so the remaining end is supplied by the germline J gene. The chain couples TRBV6-1 to TRBJ2-5, with 9 nucleotides matching TRBD2. Germline values: CDR1 MNHNS, CDR2 SASEGT. The CDR3 totals 16 residues. V trimming: 0 bases; J trimming: 5 bases; junction bases outside the gene matches: 7. The covered CDR3 bases are TGTGCCAGCAGTGAAGCTGGGCGGGGGGGCCGTGAGACC. It encodes CASSEAGRGGRET. The whole CDR3 protein reads CASSEAGRGGRETQYF.

About this clone itself: The CDR3 extends 3 residues past the end of the read, so its final part is completed from the germline J gene. The rearrangement joins TRBV5-6 to TRBJ1-5, with D perhaps TRBD1 (5 bases). Trimming removed 0 bases at V and 6 bases at J, with 13 bases between. CDR1 and CDR2 (germline): SGHDT, YYEEEE. This CDR3 region has 15 residues. CDR3 sequence: CASSLGQIEAQPQHF. The DNA read from the CDR3 is TGTGCCAGCAGCTTGGGACAGATAGAGGCTCAGCCC.

In regard to this clone: The observed sequence ends 3 residues before the CDR3 terminus, with the missing tail filled in from the germline J gene. The same CDR3 arises from other DNA sequences in this sample as well. The chain links TRBV5-1 to TRBJ1-1, with D possibly TRBD1 on 5 matching bases. CDR1 is SGHRS and CDR2 is YFSETQ in the germline V gene. This CDR3 comprises 14 residues. V lost 0 bases and J lost 1, with 7 bases in between. Incomplete CDR3 DNA: TGCGCCAGCAGCTTGGCCGGGGGGAACACTGAA. Its protein is CASSLAGGNTE. The complete CDR3 sequence is CASSLAGGNTEAFF.